A selection of T cell receptor beta chains follows, all from one sample in a study of T cell repertoires in urothelial bladder cancer. Sequenced by immunoSEQ multiplex PCR; TCRdb stores in-frame clones only, minus some. The profile covers some 11,000 clones, with around 65% appearing a single time and 6.5% to 8.5% taken by the ten largest. What was sequenced was tumor-infiltrating cells from bladder cancer. These receptor sequences come from a human donor with a benign inflammatory bladder lesion. CDR3s leave out the opening cysteine and the closing phenylalanine or tryptophan. The D gene is left open where the match is weak.

j_call v_call d_call cdr3_aa
TRBJ2-6 TRBV5-1 . ASSFPTEWTTLTGANVLT
TRBJ2-3 TRBV7-8 TRBD2 ASSLLAGGSTDTQY
TRBJ1-1 TRBV6-1 . ASSEVWGSRTEAF
TRBJ2-5 TRBV7-7 TRBD1 ASSTTGTGETQY
TRBJ2-1 TRBV25-1 . ASMVGGSTPSYNEQF
TRBJ2-7 TRBV12-2 . ASRDTLRTTYEQY
TRBJ1-1 TRBV19 . ASGNRDTEAF
TRBJ1-4 TRBV28 . ASSSGLPEKLF
TRBJ1-2 TRBV10-1 TRBD1 ASSPDRVYGYT
TRBJ1-2 TRBV5-1 . ASSPGTESYGYT
TRBJ2-6 TRBV2 . ASSFDSSGANVLT
TRBJ2-7 TRBV25-1 . ASSDSPYEQY
TRBJ2-7 TRBV9 . ASSVEGSEQY
TRBJ1-6 TRBV2 . ASRDREAYNSPLH
TRBJ2-7 TRBV9 TRBD1 ASSAQGYEQY
TRBJ1-1 TRBV5-4 . ASHRRHARNTEAF
TRBJ1-1 TRBV4-2 . ASSQLNQRAF
TRBJ2-3 TRBV5-6 . ASSLGPPTDTQY
TRBJ1-6 TRBV10-3 . AVSRDSYNSPLH
TRBJ1-2 TRBV9 TRBD1 ASRTGDGYT
TRBJ2-5 TRBV7-3 . ASSPPGEETQY
TRBJ1-5 TRBV19 . ASSGERPRNQPQH
TRBJ2-5 TRBV7-9 TRBD1 ASRTGEETQY
TRBJ2-3 TRBV5-1 . ASSQGTLTDTQY
TRBJ1-1 TRBV5-1 TRBD1 ASSLGDRGQNTEAF
TRBJ2-3 TRBV5-5 TRBD2 ASSLAGAGGPQDTQY
TRBJ2-4 TRBV5-6 TRBD1 ASSSTMTGDENIQY
TRBJ2-1 TRBV4-1 . ASSQDNRYNEQF
TRBJ2-1 TRBV15 . ATSRDLFGAGGLNEQF
TRBJ1-3 TRBV7-8 . ASSPSETWGNTIY
TRBJ2-3 TRBV7-3 TRBD1 ASSSGQGTQY
TRBJ1-1 TRBV30 . AWSPKLYTEAF
TRBJ2-7 TRBV10-3 TRBD1 AISLGQASEQY